The T cell receptor beta chain under discussion was sequenced for a study of shared clonotypes between healthy human individuals. V lost 0 bases, J lost 0 bases, and 12 bases lay in between. CDR1 is SGDLS, CDR2 YYNGEE, per germline. The CDR3 is 16 amino acids. Concerning this clone itself: What it binds is unknown.

It was CD45RO-negative cells, positively selected for CCR7, that made up naive CD8 cells, with terminally differentiated effector memory CD45RA+ cells excluded. Every contributor of samples was a Caucasian grown-up residing in Nashville, Tennessee. Genomic DNA belonging to each subset was distributed in equal measure over several immunoSEQ plates. The method was immunoSEQ multiplex PCR; TCRdb's version includes in-frame clones alone and lacks a portion of them. Of roughly 810,000 clones listed, 96% were seen once; the top ten hold about 0.25%. Findings and limits, study-wide: The donor pool, a small one, limited the genetic and exposure-history diversity represented. A handful of donors shared roughly 5% of their naive CD4 clonotypes.

The TCR was taken from a man between 25 and 39 years old in good health. Input material: naive CD8+ T cells sorted from blood. The chain recombines TRBV9 with TRBJ1-1; no clear D. CDR3 sequence: CASSVDPTGVNTEAFF. CDR3 DNA: TGTGCCAGCAGCGTAGATCCGACGGGAGTGAACACTGAAGCTTTCTTT. Full variable domain (rest looked up from reference TRBV9 and TRBJ1-1): DSGVTQTPKHLITATGQRVTLRCSPRSGDLSVYWYQQSLDQGLQFLIQYYNGEERAKGNILERFSAQQFPDLHSELNLSSLELGDSALYFCASSVDPTGVNTEAFFGQGTRLTVV.